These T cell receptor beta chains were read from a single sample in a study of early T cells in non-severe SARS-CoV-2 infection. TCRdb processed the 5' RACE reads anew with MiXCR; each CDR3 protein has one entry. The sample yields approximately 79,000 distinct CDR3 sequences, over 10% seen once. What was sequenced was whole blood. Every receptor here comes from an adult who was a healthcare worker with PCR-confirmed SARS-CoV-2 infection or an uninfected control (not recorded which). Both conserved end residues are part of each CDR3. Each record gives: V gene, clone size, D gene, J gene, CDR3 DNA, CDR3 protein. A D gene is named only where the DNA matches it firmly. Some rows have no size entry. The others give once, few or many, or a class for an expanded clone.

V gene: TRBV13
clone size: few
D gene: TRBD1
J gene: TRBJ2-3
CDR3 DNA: TGTGCCAGCAGCCCAGGACAGGGGGCCACAGATACGCAGTATTTT
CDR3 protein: CASSPGQGATDTQYF

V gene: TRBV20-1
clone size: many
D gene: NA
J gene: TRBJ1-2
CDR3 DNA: TGCAGTGCTAGTGCGAGCTATGGCTACACCTTC
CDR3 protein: CSASASYGYTF

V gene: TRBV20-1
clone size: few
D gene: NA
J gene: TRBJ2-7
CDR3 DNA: TGCAGTGCTAGAACGTTGTCCTACGAGCAGTACTTC
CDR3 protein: CSARTLSYEQYF

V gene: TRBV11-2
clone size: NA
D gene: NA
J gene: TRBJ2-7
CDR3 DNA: TGTGCCAGCAGGGGCTTACAAACCTACGAGCAGTACTTC
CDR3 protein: CASRGLQTYEQYF

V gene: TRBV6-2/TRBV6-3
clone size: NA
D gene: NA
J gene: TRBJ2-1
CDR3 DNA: TGTGCCAGCAGTTCGCGAGGGAGCACGCAGTTCTTC
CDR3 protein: CASSSRGSTQFF

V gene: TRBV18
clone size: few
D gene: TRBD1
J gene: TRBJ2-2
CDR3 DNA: TGTGCCAGCTCCAGGGACAGGAACACCGGGGAGCTGTTTTTT
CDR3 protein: CASSRDRNTGELFF

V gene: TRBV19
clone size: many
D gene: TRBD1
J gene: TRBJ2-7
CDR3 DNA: TGTGCCAGTAGTGCAGGACAGGCTTGGACGTCCTACGAGCAGTACTTC
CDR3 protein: CASSAGQAWTSYEQYF

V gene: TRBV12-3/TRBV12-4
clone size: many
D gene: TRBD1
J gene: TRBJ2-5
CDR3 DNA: TGTGCCAGCAGGGTGGGCCCCGGACAGGGTAGAGAGACCCAGTACTTC
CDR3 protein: CASRVGPGQGRETQYF

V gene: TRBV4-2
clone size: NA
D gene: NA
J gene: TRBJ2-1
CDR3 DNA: TGTGCCAGCAGCCAAGAGACACTTACGACAATCTCCTACAATGAGCAGTTCTTC
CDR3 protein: CASSQETLTTISYNEQFF

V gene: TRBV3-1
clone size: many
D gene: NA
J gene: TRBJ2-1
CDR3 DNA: TGTGCCAGCAGCCAAGGGCAGTACAATGAGCAGTTCTTC
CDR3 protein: CASSQGQYNEQFF

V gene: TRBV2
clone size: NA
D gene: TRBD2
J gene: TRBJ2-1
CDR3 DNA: TGTGCCAGCGCTAACAGCGGGGGGGCCTCCAATGAGCAGTTCTTC
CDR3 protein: CASANSGGASNEQFF

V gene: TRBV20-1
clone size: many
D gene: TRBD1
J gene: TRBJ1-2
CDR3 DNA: TGCAGTGCTAGAGAAGAGGGCCGGGACAGCGGCTACACCTTC
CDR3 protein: CSAREEGRDSGYTF

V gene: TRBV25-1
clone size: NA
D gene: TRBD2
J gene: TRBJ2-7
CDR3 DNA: TGTGCCAGCGGAAGAAGCGGGAGCGGCCACGAGCAGTACTTC
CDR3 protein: CASGRSGSGHEQYF

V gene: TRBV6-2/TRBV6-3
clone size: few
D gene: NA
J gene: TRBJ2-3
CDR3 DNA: TGTGCCAGCAGAACGATTGGGGTTCCAGATACGCAGTATTTT
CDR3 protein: CASRTIGVPDTQYF

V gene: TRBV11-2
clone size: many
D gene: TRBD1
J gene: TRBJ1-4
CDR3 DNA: TGTGCCAGCAGGCCGGGACAGAGCCTTTCAACTAATGAAAAACTGTTTTTT
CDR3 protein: CASRPGQSLSTNEKLFF